These T cell receptor beta chains were read from a single sample in a study of shared clonotypes between healthy human individuals. Repertoires were generated with immunoSEQ multiplex PCR, while TCRdb's copy carries only in-frame clones and drops some. The table lists about 1.1 million clones, 70% to 85% of them singletons. Sequenced sample: memory CD4+ T cells from PBMCs. The receptors here all came from a man aged 18 to 29 in good health. Some clones in this sample may be carry-over from other donors' samples. Both conserved end residues are part of each CDR3. D genes are given only for firm matches. Clone sizes are given selectively: once, few, many, or a class where the clone is expanded.

CDR3 protein	CDR3 DNA	J gene	clone size	D gene	V gene
CASSPGGKETQYF	TGTGCCAGCAGTCCGGGGGGGAAAGAGACCCAGTACTTC	TRBJ2-5	NA	TRBD2	TRBV28
CASSLAGQTEAFF	TGTGCCAGCAGCTTGGCCGGGCAGACTGAAGCTTTCTTT	TRBJ1-1	NA	NA	TRBV5-5
CASSLWGDRPETQYF	TGCGCCAGCAGCTTGTGGGGCGATCGACCAGAGACCCAGTACTTC	TRBJ2-5	NA	NA	TRBV5-1
CASSQGTDTQYF	TGTGCCAGCTCACAGGGTACAGATACGCAGTATTTT	TRBJ2-3	NA	NA	TRBV18
CASSLPGLAGGEQYF	TGTGCCAGCAGCTTACCGGGACTAGCGGGAGGTGAGCAGTACTTC	TRBJ2-7	NA	TRBD2	TRBV7-2
CAWGTSGRSYEQYF	TGTGCCTGGGGCACTAGCGGGAGGTCCTACGAGCAGTACTTC	TRBJ2-7	NA	TRBD2	TRBV30
CASSVLGYTEAFF	TGTGCCAGCAGCGTACTAGGGTACACTGAAGCTTTCTTT	TRBJ1-1	NA	NA	TRBV9
CASSLAYGGAGGQFF	TGTGCCAGCAGCTTAGCGTATGGCGGGGCCGGGGGGCAGTTCTTC	TRBJ2-1	many	NA	TRBV7-7
CASRRTGANTGELFF	TGTGCCAGCAGGAGGACAGGGGCGAACACCGGGGAGCTGTTTTTT	TRBJ2-2	NA	TRBD1	TRBV6-1
CASSQEGSLGETQYF	TGTGCCAGCAGCCAGGAAGGGAGTTTGGGAGAGACCCAGTACTTC	TRBJ2-5	few	NA	TRBV4-2
CASSLGGYLSTDTQYF	TGTGCCAGCAGCTTAGGAGGCTACCTTAGCACAGATACGCAGTATTTT	TRBJ2-3	NA	NA	TRBV11-1
CATSRDRTPNTEAFF	TGTGCCACCAGCAGAGATAGGACGCCTAACACTGAAGCTTTCTTT	TRBJ1-1	NA	NA	TRBV15
CASTADRPNTGELFF	TGTGCCAGCACCGCGGACAGACCGAACACCGGGGAGCTGTTTTTT	TRBJ2-2	NA	NA	TRBV6-5
CASSYRDATPDTQYF	TGTGCCAGCAGCTACCGGGACGCGACCCCAGATACGCAGTATTTT	TRBJ2-3	once	NA	TRBV7-9
CASSPKTQGSTGELFF	TGTGCCAGCAGCCCAAAAACACAGGGAAGCACCGGGGAGCTGTTTTTT	TRBJ2-2	NA	NA	TRBV5-4
CVRSSRGGARASYEQYF	TGTGTCAGAAGCTCCCGGGGAGGGGCCCGTGCCTCCTACGAGCAGTACTTC	TRBJ2-7	NA	NA	TRBV7-5
CASSGPYEQYF	TGTGCCAGCAGCGGCCCCTACGAGCAGTACTTC	TRBJ2-7	NA	NA	TRBV2
CASRFRGNNEQFF	TGTGCCAGCCGTTTTCGGGGGAACAATGAGCAGTTCTTC	TRBJ2-1	NA	NA	TRBV13
CASSQDRLNEQYF	TGTGCCAGCAGCCAAGACCGGTTAAACGAGCAGTACTTC	TRBJ2-7	NA	NA	TRBV14
CASSQYGERHEKLFF	TGTGCCAGCAGCCAATATGGGGAAAGGCATGAAAAACTGTTTTTT	TRBJ1-4	few	NA	TRBV4-2
CASSLSNSYNEQFF	TGTGCCAGCAGTTTATCGAACTCCTACAATGAGCAGTTCTTC	TRBJ2-1	once	NA	TRBV28
CASSLLAGARDTQYF	TGTGCCAGCAGCTTATTGGCAGGGGCAAGAGATACGCAGTATTTT	TRBJ2-3	NA	NA	TRBV7-3
CASSEGGSFYGYTF	TGTGCCAGCAGTGAAGGAGGGTCCTTCTATGGCTACACCTTC	TRBJ1-2	NA	NA	TRBV6-1
CASSLAPGPIEKLFF	TGTGCCAGCAGCTTAGCGCCAGGGCCGATTGAAAAACTGTTTTTT	TRBJ1-4	NA	NA	TRBV7-6
CASSGYSGGGIQYF	TGTGCCAGCAGTGGGTATTCAGGGGGTGGCATTCAGTACTTC	TRBJ2-4	NA	TRBD1	TRBV6-1
CATEGTEAFF	TGCGCCACGGAGGGAACTGAAGCTTTCTTT	TRBJ1-1	NA	NA	TRBV23-1
CASSAREGGARTF	TGTGCCAGCAGCGCTAGAGAAGGGGGGGCGCGCACCTTC	TRBJ1-2	NA	NA	TRBV7-2
CASSSGQGNEQYF	TGTGCCAGCAGCTCTGGACAGGGCAACGAGCAGTACTTC	TRBJ2-7	NA	TRBD1	TRBV5-6
CASSGGSRPSGELFF	TGTGCCAGCAGTGGCGGGAGTCGCCCTTCCGGGGAGCTGTTTTTT	TRBJ2-2	NA	TRBD2	TRBV28
CASSQRGGPGYGYTF	TGTGCCAGCAGCCAGAGGGGGGGGCCTGGCTATGGCTACACCTTC	TRBJ1-2	few	NA	TRBV7-2
CASSFQGLSGANVLTF	TGTGCCAGCAGCTTCCAGGGGCTCTCTGGGGCCAACGTCCTGACTTTC	TRBJ2-6	few	NA	TRBV7-9
CAIRDRGYGYTF	TGTGCCATCCGGGACAGGGGCTATGGCTACACCTTC	TRBJ1-2	NA	TRBD1	TRBV10-3
CASSFSPRELFF	TGTGCCAGCAGTTTTTCCCCTCGGGAGCTGTTTTTT	TRBJ2-2	NA	NA	TRBV28
CASSPRVDTEAFF	TGTGCCAGCTCACCACGAGTCGACACTGAAGCTTTCTTT	TRBJ1-1	NA	NA	TRBV18
CASSSLTPVGAFF	TGCGCCAGCAGCTCTTTGACTCCGGTAGGAGCTTTCTTT	TRBJ1-1	NA	NA	TRBV5-1
CASSTTTDTQYF	TGTGCCAGCAGCACAACCACAGATACGCAGTATTTT	TRBJ2-3	NA	NA	TRBV7-2
CASSTPGRNEQFF	TGCGCCAGCAGCACCCCGGGACGGAATGAGCAGTTCTTC	TRBJ2-1	NA	NA	TRBV5-1
CASSPRTGKSSGANVLTF	TGTGCCAGCAGCCCAAGGACAGGCAAAAGCTCTGGGGCCAACGTCCTGACTTTC	TRBJ2-6	NA	TRBD1	TRBV14
CASSGGRPSGYEQYF	TGTGCCAGCAGCGGGGGACGGCCCTCGGGTTACGAGCAGTACTTC	TRBJ2-7	NA	NA	TRBV9
CASAGWGRADEQFF	TGTGCCAGCGCCGGTTGGGGCAGGGCTGATGAGCAGTTCTTC	TRBJ2-1	once	NA	TRBV9
CASSQLANTQYF	TGTGCCAGCAGCCAGCTAGCAAATACGCAGTATTTT	TRBJ2-3	NA	NA	TRBV28
CASSSVGQGIRSEAFF	TGTGCCAGCAGCTCGGTGGGGCAGGGAATTAGATCTGAAGCTTTCTTT	TRBJ1-1	NA	NA	TRBV7-2
CASRDRERGTQYF	TGTGCCAGCCGGGACAGGGAAAGAGGTACGCAGTATTTT	TRBJ2-3	NA	TRBD1	TRBV19
CANTVSYEQYF	TGTGCCAATACAGTCTCCTACGAGCAGTACTTC	TRBJ2-7	few	NA	TRBV5-4
CASSDNGENTEAFF	TGTGCCAGCAGTGATAATGGGGAGAACACTGAAGCTTTCTTT	TRBJ1-1	NA	NA	TRBV6-1
CASSLGQGAFQETQYF	TGTGCCAGCAGCTTGGGACAGGGGGCCTTCCAAGAGACCCAGTACTTC	TRBJ2-5	NA	TRBD1	TRBV7-2
CASRTDYNEQFF	TGTGCCAGCAGGACAGACTACAATGAGCAGTTCTTC	TRBJ2-1	NA	NA	TRBV25-1